This TCR beta chain was sequenced in a study of T cells in women clearing cervical HPV infection. The CDR3 has 15 amino acids. HPV was found by MY09/MY11 PCR and dot-blot genotyping. Concerning this clone: At one end, the junction sequence differs from germline, possibly due to a read error. The read gets to within 3 residues of the CDR3 end, and the germline J gene fills in the rest. In the same sample, other DNA sequences code for this CDR3.

Profiling relied on immunoSEQ multiplex PCR, and the TCRdb table lists in-frame clones only, not all of them. The sample's table shows more than 25,000 clones. This chain links TRBV5-7 with TRBJ1-3; a possible D gene is TRBD1 (6 bases). TRBV5-7 is classed as an ORF, of uncertain function. This receptor was identified in a woman between 18 and 70 years old with a cervical HPV16 infection that either progressed to CIN3+ or cleared (not recorded which). The specimen sequenced was blood buffy coat. CDR3 DNA (partial): TGTGCCAGCAGCTTGGTTCGGCACAGGGAGGACACT. It codes for CASSLVRHREDT. The whole CDR3 sequence is CASSLVRHREDTIYF.